The 3 T cell receptor beta chains reported below all come from one sample, sequenced in a study of blood T cell repertoires in COVID-19. Profiled with immunoSEQ multiplex PCR; TCRdb holds only in-frame clones, not every one. In the table there are more than 300,000 clones, roughly 90% of which are singletons. Sequencing was carried out using PBMCs or T cells enriched from blood (not recorded which). The receptor set was obtained from a woman under 40 who had recovered from COVID-19.

The chain carries TRBV28 and TRBJ2-3; D unresolved. Germline CDR1 MDHEN, CDR2 SYDVKM. This CDR3 is 17 amino acids long. The ends were cut back, 4 bases at V and 4 bases at J, with 21 bases in the middle. The CDR3 spells CASSSVWIGVPPDTQYF. As DNA, the CDR3 is TGTGCCAGCAGTTCAGTTTGGATCGGAGTTCCCCCAGATACGCAGTATTTT.

This chain links TRBV6-5 with TRBJ1-4; 9 bases match TRBD1. The CDR3 has 14 residues. Per the germline V gene, CDR1 is MNHEY and CDR2 is SVGAGI. V trimming: 7 bases; J trimming: 8 bases; junction bases outside the gene matches: 8. Written as DNA, the CDR3 is TGTGCCAGCAAGAGACAGGGGGTGAGGGAAAAACTGTTTTTT. It encodes CASKRQGVREKLFF.

The chain uses TRBV18 and TRBJ2-7, with D perhaps matching TRBD2 (6 bases). V was cut by 5 bases and J by 4 bases, with 12 bases left in between. The CDR3 totals 13 residues. Germline lookup yields CDR1 KGHSH and CDR2 LQKENI. The chain's CDR3 is CASSGGDEYEQYF. CDR3 DNA sequence: TGTGCCAGCTCAGGCGGGGACGAGTACGAGCAGTACTTC.